These 10 T cell receptor beta chains were sequenced from one sample in a study of shared clonotypes between healthy human individuals. Using immunoSEQ multiplex PCR, the repertoire was profiled, and TCRdb retains in-frame clones only, with some absent. The sample records hundreds of thousands of clones, approximately 74% being singletons. Sequences were obtained from memory CD4+ T cells sorted from blood. The subset was: CD45RA-negative fraction. The receptors here all came from a woman aged 25 to 39 in good health.

V usage is TRBV7-2 and J usage is TRBJ2-5, with D possibly TRBD2 on 5 matching bases. Germline-derived CDR1 and CDR2 are SGHTA and FQGNSA. The CDR3 has 14 residues. V was trimmed by 5 bases and J by 6 bases, leaving 16 bases between them. The CDR3, as DNA: TGTGCCAGCAGCCCCGCCTATAGCGTAAAGACCCAGTACTTC. As protein: CASSPAYSVKTQYF.

The V and J genes are TRBV28 and TRBJ1-4; possibly TRBD1 for D (5 bases). The V gene lost 8 bases and the J gene lost 8 bases, with 9 bases spanning the gap. The CDR3 is made up of 11 amino acids. CDR1 is MDHEN, CDR2 SYDVKM, per germline. DNA for the CDR3: TGTGCCAGCGGGGGAATGGAAAAACTGTTTTTT. This sequence encodes CASGGMEKLFF.

The genes are TRBV7-9 and TRBJ2-7; D unclear. The germline V gene has CDR1 SEHNR and CDR2 FQNEAQ (reference sequence). V gave up 6 bases and J gave up 0 bases, with 12 bases separating them. The CDR3 runs to 14 residues. CDR3: CASSYQRNSYEQYF. CDR3 DNA sequence: TGTGCCAGCAGTTATCAGAGAAACTCCTACGAGCAGTACTTC.

The chain joins TRBV19 to TRBJ2-7, with 7 bases aligning to TRBD1. Germline assignment: CDR1 LNHDA and CDR2 SQIVND (reference sequence). The V segment lost 1 base and the J segment 2 bases; nucleotides outside the gene matches: 11. The CDR3 totals 17 residues. DNA of the CDR3: TGTGCCAGTAGTATAGCTTCGGGACAGCCGGCGACCTACGAGCAGTACTTC. This sequence encodes CASSIASGQPATYEQYF.

The chain links TRBV28 to TRBJ2-3, with D perhaps being TRBD1 or TRBD2 (5 bases each). The CDR3 extends over 18 amino acids. Germline lookup yields CDR1 MDHEN and CDR2 SYDVKM. Trimming took 1 base from V and 2 from J, leaving 19 bases between them. The DNA for the CDR3 is TGTGCCAGCAGTTTATCGGGGCTCTCCCCCGGCCCCACAGATACGCAGTATTTT. This gives the protein CASSLSGLSPGPTDTQYF.

This sequence joins TRBV6-1 and TRBJ1-4, with a weak D call TRBD1 (5 bases). The CDR3 has 14 residues. V lost 6 bases and J lost 2, with 10 bases in between. The germline gives CDR1 MNHNS, CDR2 SASEGT. The CDR3 nucleotides read TGTGCCAGCAGGCAGGGATGGACTAATGAAAAACTGTTTTTT. Translation gives CASRQGWTNEKLFF.

V gene TRBV6-5 combines with J gene TRBJ2-3; the match to TRBD2 covers 9 bases. The J segment lost 3 bases and the V segment lost 4 bases, leaving 5 bases of the junction unmatched. The CDR3 is 15 residues long. Germline V gene data show CDR1 as MNHEY and CDR2 as SVGAGI. The CDR3 sequence: CASSFKRGATDTQYF. CDR3 bases: TGTGCCAGCAGTTTCAAGCGGGGGGCAACAGATACGCAGTATTTT.

V is TRBV5-4 and J is TRBJ1-2; 8 nucleotides line up with TRBD1. Trimming removed 3 bases from V and 6 bases from J; junction bases left unmatched: 4. Germline V gene data show CDR1 as SGHNT and CDR2 as YYREEE (reference sequence). This CDR3 has 13 residues. CDR3 in DNA: TGTGCCAGCAGCTGGGGACAGGTGGATGGCTACACCTTC. Its translation is CASSWGQVDGYTF.

This clone was seen just once. The CDR3 loop reads CASSPPENYGYTF. For the CDR3, the DNA is TGCGCCAGCAGCCCCCCAGAGAACTATGGCTACACCTTC. The chain employs TRBV4-1 and TRBJ1-2; unclear D gene. Germline values: CDR1 MGHRA, CDR2 YSYEKL. Trimming pared 4 bases from V and 2 bases from J, leaving 8 bases between. The CDR3 runs to 13 residues.

The V call is TRBV7-9, the J call TRBJ1-1, with D perhaps TRBD1 (5 bases). From germline, CDR1 is SEHNR and CDR2 FQNEAQ (reference sequence). The CDR3 loop spans 18 amino acids. The V end was cut by 1 base, the J end by 1 base, with 19 bases between. Here the CDR3 DNA reads TGTGCCAGCAGCTTAGTCTTAATCTACGGGGGAGAGAACACTGAAGCTTTCTTT. It translates to CASSLVLIYGGENTEAFF.